The rows below give T cell receptor beta chains drawn from one sample of a study of T cell responses to AZD1222 COVID-19 vaccine. TCRdb keeps only in-frame clones here, not all; method: immunoSEQ multiplex PCR. The sample shows some 160,000 clones, roughly 93% of them seen only once. This sample comprised peripheral blood, obtained on day 0 of AZD1222 vaccination. These receptors were obtained from an adult in good health. The CDR3 runs from the conserved cysteine through the conserved F or W. The D gene is left open where the match is weak.

V,D,J,CDR3,DNA
TRBV30,NA,TRBJ1-1,CAYTPQNMNTEAFF,TGTGCCTATACCCCACAGAACATGAACACTGAAGCTTTCTTT
TRBV6-5,NA,TRBJ2-1,CASSKPLGNEQFF,TGTGCCAGCAGTAAACCTTTGGGAAATGAGCAGTTCTTC
TRBV7-3,TRBD1,TRBJ2-3,CASSRQGNTDTQYF,TGTGCCAGCAGCCGACAGGGGAACACAGATACGCAGTATTTT
TRBV6-2/TRBV6-3,NA,TRBJ1-3,CASSDVFSGNTIYF,TGTGCCAGCAGCGACGTCTTCTCTGGAAACACCATATATTTT
TRBV11-3,TRBD1,TRBJ1-2,CASSSHRTGSYGYTF,TGTGCCAGCAGCTCTCATAGGACAGGCAGCTATGGCTACACCTTC
TRBV7-2,NA,TRBJ2-6,CASSSDISGANVLTF,TGTGCCAGCAGCTCGGACATCTCTGGGGCCAACGTCCTGACTTTC
TRBV7-3,NA,TRBJ2-1,CASSLTGIVTEQFF,TGTGCCAGCAGCTTAACGGGGATAGTTACTGAGCAGTTCTTC
TRBV7-7,NA,TRBJ1-1,CASSLKRSPGGTEAFF,TGTGCCAGCAGCTTAAAGCGGTCTCCTGGGGGCACTGAAGCTTTCTTT
TRBV18,NA,TRBJ1-5,CASSPRDDQPQHF,TGTGCCAGCTCACCAAGGGACGATCAGCCCCAGCATTTT
TRBV24-1,TRBD1,TRBJ1-2,CATSEGGTGPAFFTF,TGTGCCACCAGTGAGGGGGGGACAGGCCCTGCTTTTTTCACCTTC